The 13 T cell receptor beta chains in this list originate from one sample, sequenced in a study of Ad26.COV2.S vaccination and SARS-CoV-2 variants. Treatment denoted: 19 received Ad26.COV2.S at low or high dose, single or two shots; five or six received placebo; per-sample allocation not given. Following the first vaccine or placebo injection, samples were taken on day 63. The data were produced by immunoSEQ multiplex PCR, yet TCRdb's version contains in-frame clones alone and is incomplete. The data show roughly 700,000 clones, around 92% seen once. The sample consisted of peripheral blood, taken in a trial of Ad26.COV2.S vaccine versus placebo. The receptors derive from a person aged 18-65 years who received the Ad26.COV2.S COVID-19 vaccine or a placebo.

The chain employs TRBV27 and TRBJ1-2; 9 positions match TRBD1. The CDR3 is 18 amino acids. Germline CDR1 reads MNHEY; CDR2 reads SMNVEV (reference sequence). The V gene end was trimmed by 6 bases and the J gene end by 5 bases; junction bases not matched to a gene: 19. The CDR3 DNA sequence: TGTGCCAGCAGCTACCTCGGGACAGGGATTCTTTCTTTATATGGCTACACCTTC. Translating gives CASSYLGTGILSLYGYTF.

The V and J genes are TRBV7-2 and TRBJ2-1; 10 bases align to TRBD2. Germline assignment: CDR1 SGHTA and CDR2 FQGNSA. CDR3 size: 15 residues. The trim removed 4 bases at V and 4 bases at J, leaving 4 bases unmatched. Written as DNA, the CDR3 is TGTGCCAGCAGCTCAGCGGGGGGGCTATACAATGAGCAGTTCTTC. Translating it yields CASSSAGGLYNEQFF.

The CDR3 coding sequence is TGTGCCAGCAGTTACCCTGGGAGGGACGAGCAGTACTTC. It is translated as CASSYPGRDEQYF. V is TRBV6-5 and J is TRBJ2-7; 7 bases line up with TRBD2. This CDR3 has 13 residues. Germline CDR1 and CDR2: MNHEY and SVGAGI. With 2 bases clipped from V and 5 bases from J, the junction kept 3 bases outside the gene matches.

The chain uses TRBV6-5 and TRBJ1-2; possible D gene TRBD1, 6 bases. V was clipped by 6 bases and J by 2 bases, with 10 bases between them. Per germline, CDR1 MNHEY and CDR2 SVGAGI. The CDR3 extends over 13 amino acids. Written as DNA, the CDR3 is TGTGCCAGCAGCCGGGGGCGAAACTATGGCTACACCTTC. Protein: CASSRGRNYGYTF.

Concerning this clone itself: Within the sample, other DNA sequences also encode this same CDR3. The gene calls are TRBV27 and TRBJ2-1; D might be TRBD1 (6 bases). This CDR3 spans 13 amino acids. Germline V lookup: CDR1 MNHEY, CDR2 SMNVEV (reference sequence). The ends were cut back, 8 bases at V and 5 bases at J, with 13 bases in the middle. CDR3 protein: CASRRGVDNEQFF. The CDR3 DNA is TGTGCCAGCCGCAGGGGCGTGGACAATGAGCAGTTCTTC.

The chain combines TRBV6-1 with TRBJ1-1, with D uncertain. Trimming cost V 1 base and J 4 bases, with 10 bases left between them. Germline V gives CDR1 MNHNS, CDR2 SASEGT. The CDR3 has 14 residues. The CDR3 protein is CASSEVWGTTEAFF. CDR3 bases: TGTGCCAGCAGTGAAGTCTGGGGTACCACTGAAGCTTTCTTT.

Only a few counts were recorded for this clone. The CDR3 nucleotides are TGTGCCTGGAGTGTAGTGTCTTTCGGGGAGCTGTTTTTT. This encodes CAWSVVSFGELFF. This chain connects TRBV30 to TRBJ2-2; D remains ambiguous. The V end lost 0 bases, the J end lost 7 bases, and 9 bases lay between the germline ends. The CDR3 is made up of 13 amino acids. Per the germline V gene, CDR1 is GTSNPN and CDR2 is SVGIG (reference sequence). The full variable domain, rest sourced from reference TRBV30 and TRBJ2-2, is SQTIHQWPATLVQPVGSPLSLECTVEGTSNPNLYWYRQAAGRGLQLLFYSVGIGQISSEVPQNLSASRPQDRQFILSSKKLLLSDSGFYLCAWSVVSFGELFFGEGSRLTVL.

V and J are TRBV19 and TRBJ2-3, with 9 bases identical to TRBD1. The CDR3 is 15 amino acids. J gave up 1 base and V 3 bases, and 2 bases lay outside the gene matches. Germline V gene lookup returns CDR1 LNHDA and CDR2 SQIVND (reference sequence). The CDR3 nucleotides read TGTGCCAGTAGTATCTGGACAGGGGGCACAGATACGCAGTATTTT. It is translated as CASSIWTGGTDTQYF. Combining the CDR3 with reference TRBV19 and TRBJ2-3 gives the whole variable domain DGGITQSPKYLFRKEGQNVTLSCEQNLNHDAMYWYRQDPGQGLRLIYYSQIVNDFQKGDIAEGYSVSREKKESFPLTVTSAQKNPTAFYLCASSIWTGGTDTQYFGPGTRLTVL.

This clone was recorded once. The chain is built from TRBV29-1 and TRBJ1-1; no firm D call. Trimming cost V 0 bases and J 0 bases, with 8 bases left between them. This CDR3 contains 14 residues. Germline V gene data show CDR1 as SQVTM and CDR2 as ANQGSEA. CDR3 protein: CSVEEWSVNTEAFF. CDR3 sequence (DNA): TGCAGCGTTGAAGAGTGGTCCGTGAACACTGAAGCTTTCTTT.

The chain carries TRBV6-5 and TRBJ1-1; a weak D match, TRBD1 (6 bases). Germline CDR1 reads MNHEY; CDR2 reads SVGAGI. The CDR3 is 14 residues long. V lost 3 bases to trimming and J lost 1 base, with 9 bases between them. DNA for the CDR3: TGTGCCAGCAGTTATAGGACAGCGAACACTGAAGCTTTCTTT. Translating gives CASSYRTANTEAFF.

The V and J genes are TRBV9 and TRBJ2-7; no definite D call. In germline, CDR1 is SGDLS, CDR2 YYNGEE. V lost 0 bases, J lost 0 bases, and 10 bases lay in between. The CDR3 totals 15 residues. CDR3 nucleotides: TGTGCCAGCAGCGTAGAAGCTTCGAGCTCCTACGAGCAGTACTTC. Translated: CASSVEASSSYEQYF.

The V call is TRBV6-6, the J call TRBJ2-7; maybe TRBD2 (7 bases). This CDR3 has 12 amino acids. Germline CDR1 and CDR2: MNHNY and SVGAGI (reference sequence). V was clipped by 8 bases and J by 5 bases, with 13 bases between them. The CDR3 protein is CASGRGGHEQYF. The CDR3 region has the DNA TGTGCCAGCGGGAGGGGGGGTCACGAGCAGTACTTC.

The rearrangement links TRBV11-2 to TRBJ2-7, with TRBD1 matching over 9 bases. The V segment lost 5 bases and the J segment 2 bases; nucleotides outside the gene matches: 7. This CDR3 has 15 amino acids. Germline-derived CDR1 and CDR2 are SGHAT and FQNNGV. CDR3 nucleotides: TGTGCCAGCAGCCGCGGACAGGGGCCTACCTACGAGCAGTACTTC. Translated, it gives CASSRGQGPTYEQYF.